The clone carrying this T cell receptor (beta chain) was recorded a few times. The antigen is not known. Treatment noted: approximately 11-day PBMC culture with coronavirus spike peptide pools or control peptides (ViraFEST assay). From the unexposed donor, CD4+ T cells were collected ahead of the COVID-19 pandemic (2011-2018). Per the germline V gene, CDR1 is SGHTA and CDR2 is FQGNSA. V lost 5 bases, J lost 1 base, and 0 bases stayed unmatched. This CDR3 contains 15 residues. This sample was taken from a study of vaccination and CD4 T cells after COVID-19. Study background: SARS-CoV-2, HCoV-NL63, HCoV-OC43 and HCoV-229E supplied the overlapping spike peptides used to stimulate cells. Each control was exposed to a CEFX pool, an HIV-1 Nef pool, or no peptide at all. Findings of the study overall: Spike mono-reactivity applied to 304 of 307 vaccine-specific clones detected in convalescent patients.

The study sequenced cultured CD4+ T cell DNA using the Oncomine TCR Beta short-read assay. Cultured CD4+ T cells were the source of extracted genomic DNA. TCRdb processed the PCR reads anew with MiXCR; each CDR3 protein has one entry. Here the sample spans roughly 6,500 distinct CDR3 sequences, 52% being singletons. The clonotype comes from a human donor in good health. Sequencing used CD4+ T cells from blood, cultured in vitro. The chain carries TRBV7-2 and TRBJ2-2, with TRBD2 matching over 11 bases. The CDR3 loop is CASSGLAGNTGELFF. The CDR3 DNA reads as TGTGCCAGCAGCGGACTAGCGGGGAACACCGGGGAGCTGTTTTTT.